This entry is about one T cell receptor (beta chain). Between the trimmed V and J ends, which lost 2 bases and 7 bases, there was a span of 9 bases. The CDR3 spans 14 residues. CDR1 SGHNT and CDR2 YENEEA come from the germline V gene. Enrollees, 18 to 89 years old, lived in some 24 US areas. Participants classified as exposed had met a COVID-19 case within 2 weeks before study entry. The sample is drawn from a study of blood T cell repertoires in COVID-19. Per the original data handling: Reference gene primer amplification yielded estimated nucleated cell counts. This table comes from immunoSEQ multiplex PCR, and its TCRdb copy is limited to in-frame clones, with some not included. The DNA gave D and trimming, while V, J and clone size come from that table. Counted here are about 350,000 clones, roughly 86% occurring once; the ten biggest clones make up approximately 1%.

Material: PBMCs or T cells enriched from blood (not recorded which). The receptor was derived from a woman aged 25 to 39 who had been exposed to COVID-19. This chain connects TRBV11-3 to TRBJ1-6, with D unresolved. CDR3 nucleotide sequence: TGTGCCAGCAGCTTATCCGGGAACAATTCACCCCTCCACTTT. Residues: CASSLSGNNSPLHF.